These T cell receptor beta chains were read from a single sample in a study of T-cell reconstitution after alpha-beta-depleted transplantation in children. MiXCR was run by TCRdb on the PCR reads, yielding one entry per CDR3 protein. The data show a few hundred thousand distinct CDR3 sequences, under 13% seen once. This specimen consisted of PBMCs from the stem cell graft donor, obtained from the stem cell graft. These receptors originate from a human donor who donated a stem cell graft to a child with acute myeloid leukemia. The CDR3 runs from the conserved cysteine through the conserved F or W. Fields, in order: D gene, clone size, V gene, J gene, CDR3 DNA, CDR3 protein. The D gene is left open where the match is weak. The listing skips clone size in some rows; elsewhere it reads once, few, many or a size class.

>TRBD2|.|TRBV5-1|TRBJ2-3
TGCGCCAGCAGCTTGGGGACTAGCGGGAGATGGGATACGCAGTATTTT
CASSLGTSGRWDTQYF
>.|few|TRBV20-1|TRBJ2-3
TGCAGTGTTTCGGACGGGACCACAGATACGCAGTATTTT
CSVSDGTTDTQYF
>.|.|TRBV7-2|TRBJ2-3
TGTGCCAGCACCAACTATGTGGGGGCGGGAGATACGCAGTATTTT
CASTNYVGAGDTQYF
>TRBD1|.|TRBV6-1|TRBJ1-6
TGTGCCAGCACCCTGACAGGGGGCGAGGCACCCCTCCACTTT
CASTLTGGEAPLHF
>.|.|TRBV10-2|TRBJ2-1
TGCGCCAGCAGTGAGTCAAGGGGACTCCAATACAATGAGCAGTTCTTC
CASSESRGLQYNEQFF
>.|few|TRBV12-3/TRBV12-4|TRBJ2-3
TGTGCCAGCAGTTTTCGGGTAGATACGCAGTATTTT
CASSFRVDTQYF
>.|.|TRBV29-1|TRBJ1-1
TGCAGCGTCCGAGGGCCGTTCGAAGCTTTCTTT
CSVRGPFEAFF
>TRBD1|few|TRBV5-1|TRBJ2-1
TGCGCCAGCAGCCCCGGGACAGGGACCAATGAGCAGTTCTTC
CASSPGTGTNEQFF
>.|.|TRBV5-5|TRBJ2-7
TGTGCCAGCAGCTTGGCCCGTCAAATCAACGAGCAGTACTTC
CASSLARQINEQYF
>TRBD2|many|TRBV20-1|TRBJ2-1
TGCAGCGCCTTAGCGGGGGGGCCCTACAATGAGCAGTTCTTC
CSALAGGPYNEQFF
>TRBD2|few|TRBV5-1|TRBJ2-7
TGCGCCAGCAGCTTGGACTCGGGGCTAGCGGGTTACGAGCAGTACTTC
CASSLDSGLAGYEQYF
>.|.|TRBV12-3/TRBV12-4|TRBJ2-7
TGTGCCAGCAGTTTCTTAAATGTCGGGGGCGAGCAGTACTTC
CASSFLNVGGEQYF
>.|.|TRBV30|TRBJ2-5
TGTGCCTGGAGTACGGGTAAAGAGACCCAGTACTTC
CAWSTGKETQYF
>TRBD2|few|TRBV5-1|TRBJ2-7
TGCGCCAGCAGCCCGGCTAGCGGGAGCGTGGGGGAGCAGTACTTC
CASSPASGSVGEQYF
>.|few|TRBV30|TRBJ2-2
TGTGCCTGGAGTGACGCCGGGGAGCTGTTTTTT
CAWSDAGELFF
>.|.|TRBV5-6|TRBJ2-5
TGTGCCAGCAGCATGACAGGCTTCCAGGAGACCCAGTACTTC
CASSMTGFQETQYF
>TRBD1|few|TRBV6-5|TRBJ1-6
TGTGCCAGCAGTTACGGACAGGGGGCTCAGGCCCTCCACTTT
CASSYGQGAQALHF
>.|few|TRBV5-1|TRBJ2-5
TGCGCCAGCAGCGCCACTGGGGGAACTCAAGAGACCCAGTACTTC
CASSATGGTQETQYF
>.|few|TRBV29-1|TRBJ2-1
TGCAGCGTTGAAGGTACAGCGCCTGATTACAATGAGCAGTTCTTC
CSVEGTAPDYNEQFF
>TRBD1|.|TRBV5-1|TRBJ2-7
TGCGCCAGCAGCCCGTGGGGTGACAGGGACGAGCAGTACTTC
CASSPWGDRDEQYF
>TRBD1|.|TRBV2|TRBJ1-2
TGTGCCAGCAGTGAAGCGACAGGGGTCAGAGGCTATGGCTACACCTTC
CASSEATGVRGYGYTF
>.|once|TRBV6-2/TRBV6-3|TRBJ2-3
TGTGCCAGCAGTTACTCCACATTGCAGCTTAGCACAGATACGCAGTATTTT
CASSYSTLQLSTDTQYF
>.|many|TRBV29-1|TRBJ1-1
TGCAGCGTTCGGACGGACGGGAACACTGAAGCTTTCTTT
CSVRTDGNTEAFF
>TRBD1|.|TRBV20-1|TRBJ2-2
TGCAGTGCTGGACAGGGGGCATCGAACACCGGGGAGCTGTTTTTT
CSAGQGASNTGELFF
>TRBD1|.|TRBV10-3|TRBJ1-2
TGTGCCATCATAGGGACAGGGGATTATGGCTACACCTTC
CAIIGTGDYGYTF
>.|few|TRBV27|TRBJ2-7
TGTGCCAGCACCAAAACGGGGGCGCCGCCCTACGAGCAGTACTTC
CASTKTGAPPYEQYF
>.|many|TRBV12-3/TRBV12-4|TRBJ2-7
TGTGCCAGCAGTTTATTGGGACGCAGCTACGAGCAGTACTTC
CASSLLGRSYEQYF
>TRBD2|.|TRBV7-9|TRBJ2-3
TGTGCCAGCAGATATAGCGGGGCGGTCACAGATACGCAGTATTTT
CASRYSGAVTDTQYF
>TRBD1|many|TRBV10-3|TRBJ1-4
TGTGCCATCAGTGAGTCCACAGGGGTGGTTGAAAAACTGTTTTTT
CAISESTGVVEKLFF
>TRBD2|.|TRBV7-3|TRBJ2-1
TGTGCCAGCAGCTTAAGACGGGAGGACAATGAGCAGTTCTTC
CASSLRREDNEQFF
>.|.|TRBV20-1|TRBJ2-3
TGCAGTGCTAGGGAAATAGCGGATTTCACAGATACGCAGTATTTT
CSAREIADFTDTQYF
>TRBD1|.|TRBV5-6|TRBJ1-2
TGTGCCAGCAGCCGACAGGGGACCTATGGCTACACCTTC
CASSRQGTYGYTF
>.|few|TRBV29-1|TRBJ1-2
TGCAGCGCCATGGAGGGAAACCTAAGGGGATATGGCTACACCTTC
CSAMEGNLRGYGYTF
>.|.|TRBV4-1|TRBJ2-1
TGCGCCAGCAGCCAAGTCTGGAGTGTGCCACCGAGCTCCTACAATGAGCAGTTCTTC
CASSQVWSVPPSSYNEQFF
>TRBD2|few|TRBV20-1|TRBJ2-3
TGCAGTGCTAGAGATGGGGCTAGCGGAAACACAGATACGCAGTATTTT
CSARDGASGNTDTQYF
>TRBD1|few|TRBV2|TRBJ2-7
TGTGCCAGCAGTGGGGGACCGGGACAGGGATCCTACGAGCAGTACTTC
CASSGGPGQGSYEQYF
>.|few|TRBV6-1|TRBJ2-7
TGTGCCAGCAGTGAAGGTCGGGGCAGGGGTAACTACGAGCAGTACTTC
CASSEGRGRGNYEQYF
>.|many|TRBV7-3|TRBJ2-5
TGTGCCAGCAGCAGAACAGGAGGAGAGACCCAGTACTTC
CASSRTGGETQYF
>TRBD2|.|TRBV5-1|TRBJ2-1
TGCGCCAGCAGCCCAGGACTAGCCTATGAGCAGTTCTTC
CASSPGLAYEQFF
>TRBD1|few|TRBV7-9|TRBJ1-1
TGTGCCAGCAGTCCAAATCCGGGACAGCCGAGGGGCACTGAAGCTTTCTTT
CASSPNPGQPRGTEAFF
>.|.|TRBV20-1|TRBJ1-6
TGCAGTGCTAGGGACCTCAGGGTGAATTCACCCCTCCACTTT
CSARDLRVNSPLHF
>.|many|TRBV12-3/TRBV12-4|TRBJ2-5
TGTGCCAGCAGTCTCGGGGGTTCGCAGACCCAGTACTTC
CASSLGGSQTQYF
>.|few|TRBV20-1|TRBJ2-3
TGCAGTGCTGCCTGGTCCGAGACAGGCACAGATACGCAGTATTTT
CSAAWSETGTDTQYF
>.|few|TRBV12-3/TRBV12-4|TRBJ1-2
TGTGCCAGCAGTACCTACAGGGCTGGCTACACCTTC
CASSTYRAGYTF
>.|.|TRBV29-1|TRBJ2-3
TGCAGCGTTGATACGGCACGAGTCGGGGATACGCAGTATTTT
CSVDTARVGDTQYF
>TRBD1|.|TRBV11-2|TRBJ2-5
TGTGCCAGCAGCCAGACCACCGGGACAGGGCGACGGGAGACCCAGTACTTC
CASSQTTGTGRRETQYF
>.|few|TRBV12-3/TRBV12-4|TRBJ1-1
TGTGCCAGCAGCCCTCAGGGATATGAAGCTTTCTTT
CASSPQGYEAFF
>TRBD1|few|TRBV7-8|TRBJ2-5
TGTGCCAGCAGCTCCGTGGGGACAGGGATGTACCAAGAGACCCAGTACTTC
CASSSVGTGMYQETQYF
>TRBD2|few|TRBV7-2|TRBJ2-1
TGTGCCAGCAGCACTAGAGGGCTAGCGGGCTACAATGAGCAGTTCTTC
CASSTRGLAGYNEQFF
>TRBD2|.|TRBV20-1|TRBJ2-1
TGCAGTGCTAGAGATCCCCTAGCGGGAGGGGACAATGAGCAGTTCTTC
CSARDPLAGGDNEQFF
>.|.|TRBV7-2|TRBJ1-1
TGTGCCAGCAGCCGTAGGGGACTCCTTGGCACTGAAGCTTTCTTT
CASSRRGLLGTEAFF
>.|few|TRBV20-1|TRBJ2-3
TGCAGTGCTAGACTAGTTAGCACAGATACGCAGTATTTT
CSARLVSTDTQYF
>.|few|TRBV5-1|TRBJ1-2
TGCGCCAGCAGCTTGACCCGGACAGCCTATGGCTACACCTTC
CASSLTRTAYGYTF